The clone carrying this T cell receptor (beta chain) has just one count. No antigen is known for it. Trimming cost V 5 bases and J 6 bases; bases outside gene matches: 1. CDR1 and CDR2 (germline): MNHNS, SASEGT. This CDR3 is built from 13 residues. The data were produced by immunoSEQ multiplex PCR, yet TCRdb's version contains in-frame clones alone and is incomplete. The sample includes 200,000 to 250,000 clones, around four fifths of them seen just once. Separate from the roughly 710-subject first cohort, the 120-subject validation cohort was the one that the donors belonged to. The data originate from a study of cytomegalovirus exposure and HLA in healthy donors. The study, taken as a whole, reports: TCR clusters originating in the first cohort tended to co-occur in the 100 to 150 validation repertoires, according to a later analysis. The listing of fewer than 200 TCR beta chains classed them as cytomegalovirus-associated. The study found most TCR sequences rare, yet found some public TCRs in many donors.

The source of this sequence is a woman aged 25 to 45 in good health and CMV-seropositive. Material: PBMCs. V usage is TRBV6-1 and J usage is TRBJ2-1, with 10 bases that match TRBD1. The DNA for the CDR3 is TGTGCCAGCAGTTGGACAGGGGGCAATGAGCAGTTCTTC. Protein sequence: CASSWTGGNEQFF.